The present TCR beta chain was sequenced within a study of shared clonotypes between healthy human individuals. The table came from immunoSEQ multiplex PCR; TCRdb's copy has only in-frame clones and leaves some out. The profile covers under 1,900,000 clones, with 98% to 99% appearing a single time and approximately 0.38% taken by the ten largest. Germline-derived CDR1 and CDR2 are SGHAT and FQNNGV. CDR3 size: 14 residues. V lost 7 bases and J 8 bases, leaving 17 bases between the germline ends. The genes are TRBV11-2 and TRBJ1-4; D is unresolved. The specimen sequenced was naive CD4+ T cells sorted from blood. Subset indicated: CD45RA+ positively selected. The clonotype originates from a man aged 25 to 45 in good health. The CDR3 DNA reads TGTGCCAGCACTCTCCTGTCCGACCCCGAAAAACTGTTTTTT. It is translated as CASTLLSDPEKLFF.